The rows below give T cell receptor beta chains drawn from one sample of a study of siplizumab effects on memory and regulatory T cells. Generated by immunoSEQ multiplex PCR, the TCRdb table keeps only in-frame clones and is missing some. This sample has 95,000 to 100,000 clones; nearly 95% occur once, and the top ten carry about 12%. The specimen sequenced was non-Treg CD4+ T cells sorted from blood. These receptors all come from a human donor in good health. Each CDR3 is given with its conserved first and last residue. The D gene is left open where the match is weak. The size of a clone is reported for some rows only, either as once, few or many, or as a class for expanded clones.

TRBV27,-,TRBJ2-5,-,CASSEIGGGTQYF,TGTGCCAGCAGTGAGATCGGCGGTGGGACCCAGTACTTC
TRBV7-9,-,TRBJ2-7,-,CASSLAGVEQYF,TGTGCCAGCAGCTTAGCTGGGGTCGAGCAGTACTTC
TRBV30,-,TRBJ1-2,-,CAWSVGGTVYHTF,TGTGCCTGGAGTGTTGGGGGGACGGTTTACCACACCTTC
TRBV27,-,TRBJ1-4,TRBD1,CASSLFKGQGNEKLFF,TGTGCCAGCAGTTTATTCAAGGGACAGGGTAATGAAAAACTGTTTTTT
TRBV7-3,-,TRBJ2-1,TRBD2,CASSPGGPRNEQFF,TGTGCCAGCAGTCCGGGAGGGCCTCGTAATGAGCAGTTCTTC
TRBV4-1,-,TRBJ1-1,TRBD1,CASSQEGDSEAFF,TGCGCCAGCAGCCAAGAAGGGGACAGTGAAGCTTTCTTT
TRBV19,-,TRBJ2-1,-,CASRTYTDSYNEQFF,TGTGCCAGCCGAACCTACACGGACTCCTACAATGAGCAGTTCTTC
TRBV11-3,-,TRBJ2-5,TRBD2,CASSQRISTSGQETQYF,TGTGCCAGCAGCCAACGTATTTCGACTAGCGGACAAGAGACCCAGTACTTC
TRBV6-5,-,TRBJ2-3,TRBD1,CASRRNRDREYF,TGTGCCAGCAGGAGGAACCGGGACAGGGAGTATTTT
TRBV28,-,TRBJ2-1,TRBD2,CASTAMGLAGATQGSNEQFF,TGTGCCAGCACCGCTATGGGACTAGCGGGAGCGACTCAGGGGAGCAATGAGCAGTTCTTC
TRBV7-8,-,TRBJ2-5,-,CASSLAKETQYF,TGTGCCAGCAGCTTAGCGAAGGAGACCCAGTACTTC
TRBV6-6,-,TRBJ1-2,TRBD1,CASSSQGGRDYGYTF,TGTGCCAGCAGTTCGCAGGGGGGCCGGGACTATGGCTACACCTTC
TRBV10-3,-,TRBJ2-7,TRBD1,CAIRPTGGHEQYF,TGTGCCATCAGACCGACAGGGGGCCACGAGCAGTACTTC
TRBV6-1,-,TRBJ2-4,TRBD2,CASCRTLAGENIQYF,TGTGCCAGCTGCAGGACACTAGCGGGAGAAAACATTCAGTACTTC
TRBV11-2,-,TRBJ1-1,-,CASSLGGPKAEAFF,TGTGCCAGCAGCTTAGGAGGCCCGAAGGCTGAAGCTTTCTTT
TRBV5-6,-,TRBJ2-1,TRBD2,CASSSITGRAGYNEQFF,TGTGCCAGCAGCTCCATAACCGGGAGGGCTGGGTACAATGAGCAGTTCTTC
TRBV10-1,-,TRBJ1-4,TRBD1,CASSSDRPKEKLFF,TGCGCCAGCAGCTCGGACAGGCCTAAAGAAAAACTGTTTTTT
TRBV6-6,-,TRBJ2-7,-,CASSWIAYEQYF,TGTGCCAGCAGTTGGATCGCCTACGAGCAGTACTTC
TRBV11-2,-,TRBJ2-7,TRBD2,CASRISGSLVEQYF,TGTGCCAGCAGAATTAGCGGGAGTCTGGTTGAGCAGTACTTC
TRBV11-2,-,TRBJ2-7,TRBD2,CASSLRREVWYEQYF,TGTGCCAGCAGCTTGCGGCGGGAGGTTTGGTACGAGCAGTACTTC
TRBV7-2,-,TRBJ2-5,TRBD2,CASSKKTRTSGKRETQYF,TGTGCCAGCAGCAAAAAAACCAGGACTAGCGGGAAGAGAGAGACCCAGTACTTC
TRBV12-5,-,TRBJ2-1,TRBD2,CASGSSGGNEQFF,TGTGCTAGTGGTTCTAGCGGGGGCAATGAGCAGTTCTTC
TRBV5-4,once,TRBJ2-3,-,CASSSIVVGADTQYF,TGTGCCAGCAGCTCAATAGTGGTTGGGGCAGATACGCAGTATTTT
TRBV11-2,-,TRBJ1-6,-,CASSPEQANNSPLHF,TGTGCCAGCAGCCCAGAACAGGCAAATAATTCACCCCTCCACTTT
TRBV6-5,-,TRBJ2-2,-,CASSYVVGSGELFF,TGTGCCAGCAGTTACGTGGTCGGCTCTGGGGAGCTGTTTTTT
TRBV7-2,-,TRBJ2-5,TRBD2,CASSWRAGREETQYF,TGTGCCAGCAGCTGGAGGGCAGGGAGGGAGGAGACCCAGTACTTC
TRBV7-9,once,TRBJ2-5,-,CASSFSGASEETQYF,TGTGCCAGCAGCTTCTCGGGAGCCTCAGAAGAGACCCAGTACTTC
TRBV7-9,-,TRBJ1-5,-,CASSLGGPALNQPQHF,TGTGCCAGCAGCCTCGGAGGTCCTGCCCTTAATCAGCCCCAGCATTTT
TRBV7-2,-,TRBJ2-2,TRBD2,CASSLLAERNTGELFF,TGTGCCAGCAGCTTACTAGCGGAAAGGAACACCGGGGAGCTGTTTTTT
TRBV5-5,-,TRBJ2-7,-,CASSIQGSYEQYF,TGTGCCAGCAGCATACAGGGTTCCTACGAGCAGTACTTC
TRBV19,-,TRBJ2-2,TRBD2,CASRVGGRAAGELFF,TGTGCCAGTAGAGTGGGCGGGAGGGCCGCCGGGGAGCTGTTTTTT
TRBV9,-,TRBJ1-6,-,CASSPRDVSYNSPLHF,TGTGCCAGCAGCCCTAGGGACGTCTCCTATAATTCACCCCTCCACTTT
TRBV4-2,-,TRBJ2-7,-,CASSHAPPRPPTYEQYF,TGTGCCAGCAGCCACGCCCCCCCCAGGCCACCCACATACGAGCAGTACTTC
TRBV23-1,-,TRBJ2-4,TRBD1,CASSQCGTGDLYIAKNIQYF,TGCGCCAGCAGTCAATGTGGGACAGGGGATCTATACATAGCCAAAAACATTCAGTACTTC
TRBV9,-,TRBJ2-7,TRBD2,CASSPLAGGTGEQYF,TGTGCCAGCAGCCCCTTAGCGGGAGGCACGGGCGAGCAGTACTTC
TRBV19,once,TRBJ1-1,-,CASSRWGASLNTEAFF,TGTGCCAGTAGCAGATGGGGGGCTTCCTTGAACACTGAAGCTTTCTTT
TRBV14,-,TRBJ2-5,TRBD2,CASSQTGAGALETQYF,TGTGCCAGCAGCCAGACCGGGGCGGGAGCCTTAGAGACCCAGTACTTC
TRBV10-3,-,TRBJ1-3,-,CATRDSRSGNTIYF,TGTGCCACCCGGGACTCCCGCTCTGGAAACACCATATATTTT
TRBV12-5,-,TRBJ1-1,-,CASGLYLSGSEAFF,TGTGCTAGTGGTTTGTACCTTTCGGGGAGTGAAGCTTTCTTT
TRBV16,-,TRBJ1-2,-,CASSQSVESGYTF,TGTGCCAGCAGCCAATCGGTGGAATCTGGCTACACCTTC
TRBV14,-,TRBJ2-1,TRBD2,CASSQIAGGYQRQFF,TGTGCCAGCAGCCAAATAGCGGGAGGGTATCAAAGGCAGTTCTTC
TRBV20-1,-,TRBJ2-2,-,CSASSTGELFF,TGCAGTGCTAGTAGCACCGGGGAGCTGTTTTTT
TRBV5-4,once,TRBJ1-1,-,CASSFAGTESTEAFF,TGTGCCAGCAGCTTTGCCGGGACCGAGAGCACTGAAGCTTTCTTT
TRBV27,-,TRBJ2-3,-,CASSLYGDTDTQYF,TGTGCCAGCAGTTTATACGGGGATACAGATACGCAGTATTTT
TRBV28,-,TRBJ1-3,TRBD1,CASSSGQGVVNTIYF,TGTGCCAGCAGTTCAGGACAGGGAGTGGTAAACACCATATATTTT
TRBV19,-,TRBJ2-2,TRBD1,CASSIWDRITGELFF,TGTGCCAGTAGTATTTGGGACAGGATCACCGGGGAGCTGTTTTTT
TRBV5-1,-,TRBJ2-1,TRBD2,CASWISGRAYNEQFF,TGCGCCAGCTGGATTAGCGGGAGGGCCTACAATGAGCAGTTCTTC
TRBV6-6,-,TRBJ1-2,TRBD1,CASGGTGGNYGYTF,TGTGCCAGCGGTGGGACAGGGGGGAACTATGGCTACACCTTC
TRBV19,-,TRBJ1-2,TRBD1,CASTGGARGYTF,TGTGCCAGTACAGGGGGCGCTCGTGGCTACACCTTC
TRBV7-3,-,TRBJ2-1,-,CASSLTRNNEQFF,TGTGCCAGCAGCTTAACTAGGAACAATGAGCAGTTCTTC